This T cell receptor (beta chain) was sequenced in a study of monozygotic twins with inflammatory bowel disease. Each donor supplied 2 to 2.5 ml of blood. This CDR3 contains 14 residues. In germline, CDR1 is LGHDT, CDR2 YNNKEL (reference sequence). UMIs with a 6-nucleotide sample barcode were added by template switching. One entry per CDR3 protein, without DNA, is what TCRdb gives after re-calling the 5' RACE reads. Across more than 300,000 distinct CDR3 sequences, the top ten clones capture less than 6.5% of the sample. Whole-study results and caveats: Sharing of clonotypes with others was lower in IBD patients than in healthy twins, and this was especially so with disease activity. By inverse Simpson index, TCRbeta diversity was lower in IBD patients than in healthy co-twins.

Worth noting for this clonotype: The antigen remains unidentified.

The V and J genes are TRBV3-1 and TRBJ2-7; the D call of TRBD2 rests on TCRdb alone, since no DNA is present to check it. The sequencing sample was made of blood. This TCR was recovered from a human donor with ulcerative colitis or Crohn's disease, or a healthy co-twin of an affected twin (not recorded which). CDR3 protein: CASSLRTSGLEQYF.